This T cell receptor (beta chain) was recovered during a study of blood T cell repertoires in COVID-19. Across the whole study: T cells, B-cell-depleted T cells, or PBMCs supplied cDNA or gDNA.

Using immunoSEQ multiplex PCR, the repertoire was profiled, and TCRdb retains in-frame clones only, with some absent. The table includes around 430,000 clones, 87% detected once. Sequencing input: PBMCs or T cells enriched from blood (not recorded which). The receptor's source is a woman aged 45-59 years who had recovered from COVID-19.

CDR3 coding DNA: TGTGCCAGCAGCCTGACGGGGGGGTGGAACAATGAGCAGTTCTTC. The encoded protein is CASSLTGGWNNEQFF. The rearrangement links TRBV3-1 (or the pseudogene TRBV3-2) to TRBJ2-1; 8 nucleotides line up with TRBD2. CDR1 is LGHDT, CDR2 YNNKEL, per germline (reference sequence). The CDR3 is 15 residues long. J lost 5 bases, V lost 4 bases, and 7 bases had no gene match.